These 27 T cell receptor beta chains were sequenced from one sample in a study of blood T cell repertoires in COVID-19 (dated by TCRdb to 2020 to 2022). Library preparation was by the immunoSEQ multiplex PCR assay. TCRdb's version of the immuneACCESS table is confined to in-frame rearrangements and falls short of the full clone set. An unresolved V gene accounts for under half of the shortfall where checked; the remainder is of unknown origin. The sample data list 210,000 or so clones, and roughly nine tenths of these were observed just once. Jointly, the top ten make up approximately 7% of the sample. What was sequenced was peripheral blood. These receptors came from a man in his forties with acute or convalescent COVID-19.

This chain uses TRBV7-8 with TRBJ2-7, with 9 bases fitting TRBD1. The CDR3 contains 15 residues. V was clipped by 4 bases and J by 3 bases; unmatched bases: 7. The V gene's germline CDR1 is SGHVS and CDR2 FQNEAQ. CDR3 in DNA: TGTGCCAGCAGCTCCGGGACAGGGCCATTCTACGAGCAGTACTTC. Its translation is CASSSGTGPFYEQYF.

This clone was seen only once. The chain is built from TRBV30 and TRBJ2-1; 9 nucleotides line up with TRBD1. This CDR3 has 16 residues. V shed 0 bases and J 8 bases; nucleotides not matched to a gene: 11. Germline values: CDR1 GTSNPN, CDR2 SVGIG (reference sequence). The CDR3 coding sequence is TGTGCCTGGAGTGTACGGAACAGGGGGCGCAGGGATGAGCAGTTCTTC. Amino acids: CAWSVRNRGRRDEQFF.

CDR3 protein: CASSPGQGMNTEAFF. DNA of the CDR3: TGTGCCAGCAGCCCGGGACAGGGGATGAACACTGAAGCTTTCTTT. V usage is TRBV11-2 and J usage is TRBJ1-1; 10 positions agree with TRBD1. CDR1 is SGHAT and CDR2 is FQNNGV in the germline V gene. Trimming took 5 bases from V and 0 from J; bases not matched to a gene: 3. The CDR3 consists of 15 residues.

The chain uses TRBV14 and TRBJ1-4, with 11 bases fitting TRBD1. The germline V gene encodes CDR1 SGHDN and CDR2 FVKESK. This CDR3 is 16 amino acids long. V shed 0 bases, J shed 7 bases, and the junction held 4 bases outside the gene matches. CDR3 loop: CASSQDVGQGGEKLFF. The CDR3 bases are TGTGCCAGCAGCCAAGATGTGGGACAGGGGGGTGAAAAACTGTTTTTT. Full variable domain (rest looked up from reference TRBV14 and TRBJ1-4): EAGVTQFPSHSVIEKGQTVTLRCDPISGHDNLYWYRRVMGKEIKFLLHFVKESKQDESGMPNNRFLAERTGGTYSTLKVQPAELEDSGVYFCASSQDVGQGGEKLFFGSGTQLSVL.

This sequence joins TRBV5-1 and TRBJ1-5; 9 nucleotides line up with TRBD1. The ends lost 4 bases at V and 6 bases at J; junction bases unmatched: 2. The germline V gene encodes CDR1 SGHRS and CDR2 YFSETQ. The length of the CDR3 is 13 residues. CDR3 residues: CASSEDRGQPQHF. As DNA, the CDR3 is TGCGCCAGCAGCGAGGACAGGGGTCAGCCCCAGCATTTT.

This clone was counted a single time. The CDR3 region is CASSHGGGIEKLFF. DNA for the CDR3: TGTGCCAGCAGCCATGGGGGGGGAATTGAAAAACTGTTTTTT. This sequence joins TRBV28 and TRBJ1-4, with D tentatively TRBD1 (5 bases). Trimming pared 6 bases from V and 7 bases from J, leaving 15 bases between. CDR1 and CDR2 from the germline V gene are MDHEN and SYDVKM. The CDR3 is 14 residues long.

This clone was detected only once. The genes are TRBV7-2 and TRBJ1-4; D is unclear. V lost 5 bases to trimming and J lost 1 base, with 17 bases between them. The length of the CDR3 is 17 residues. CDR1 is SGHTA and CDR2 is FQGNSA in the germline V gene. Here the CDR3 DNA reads TGTGCCAGCAGCACCCGGTTGGGGAGGGTAACTAATGAAAAACTGTTTTTT. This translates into CASSTRLGRVTNEKLFF.

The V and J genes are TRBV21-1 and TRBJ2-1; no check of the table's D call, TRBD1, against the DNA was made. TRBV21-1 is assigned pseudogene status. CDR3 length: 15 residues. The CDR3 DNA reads TGTGCCAGCAGCAAAAGAAAGGACAGCTACAATGAGCAGTTCTTC. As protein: CASSKRKDSYNEQFF.

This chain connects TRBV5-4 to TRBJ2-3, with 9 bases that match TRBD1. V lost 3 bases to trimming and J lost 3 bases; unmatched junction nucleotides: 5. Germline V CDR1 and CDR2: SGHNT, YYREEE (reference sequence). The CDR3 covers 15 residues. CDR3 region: CASSSTGGATDTQYF. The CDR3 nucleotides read TGTGCCAGCAGCTCGACAGGGGGGGCGACAGATACGCAGTATTTT.

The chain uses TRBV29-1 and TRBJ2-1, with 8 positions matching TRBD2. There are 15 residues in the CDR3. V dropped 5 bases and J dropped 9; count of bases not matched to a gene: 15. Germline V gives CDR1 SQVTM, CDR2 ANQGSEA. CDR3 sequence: CSVSAGGPTTGEQFF. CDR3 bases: TGCAGCGTTTCGGCGGGGGGCCCCACAACAGGTGAGCAGTTCTTC.

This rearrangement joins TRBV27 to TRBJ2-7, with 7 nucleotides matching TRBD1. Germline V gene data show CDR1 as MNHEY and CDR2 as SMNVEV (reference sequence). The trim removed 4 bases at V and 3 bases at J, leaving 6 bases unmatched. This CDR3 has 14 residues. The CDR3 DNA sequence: TGTGCCAGCAGTTCGTGGGACAGACACTACGAGCAGTACTTC. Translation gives CASSSWDRHYEQYF.

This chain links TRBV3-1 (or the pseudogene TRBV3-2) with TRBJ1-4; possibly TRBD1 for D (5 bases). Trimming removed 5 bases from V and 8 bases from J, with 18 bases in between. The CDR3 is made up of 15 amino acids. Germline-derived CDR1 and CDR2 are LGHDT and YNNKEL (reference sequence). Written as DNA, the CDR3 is TGTGCCAGCAGCTACGGAGGGGTGATTCAGGAAAAACTGTTTTTT. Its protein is CASSYGGVIQEKLFF.

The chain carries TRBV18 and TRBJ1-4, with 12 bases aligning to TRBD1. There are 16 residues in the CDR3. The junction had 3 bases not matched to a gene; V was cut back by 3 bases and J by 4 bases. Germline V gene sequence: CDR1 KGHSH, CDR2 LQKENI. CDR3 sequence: CASSPGTGGRNEKLFF. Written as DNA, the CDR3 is TGTGCCAGCTCACCTGGGACAGGGGGCCGTAATGAAAAACTGTTTTTT.

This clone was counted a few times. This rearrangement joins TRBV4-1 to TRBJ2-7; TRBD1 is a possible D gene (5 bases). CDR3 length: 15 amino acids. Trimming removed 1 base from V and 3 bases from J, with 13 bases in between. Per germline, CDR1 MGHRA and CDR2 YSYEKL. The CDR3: CASSQVSGLDYEQYF. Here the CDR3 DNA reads TGCGCCAGCAGCCAAGTGTCAGGGCTGGACTACGAGCAGTACTTC.

Here the CDR3 reads CASSLRTGLGEKLFF. CDR3 coding DNA: TGTGCCAGCAGTTTGCGGACAGGGTTGGGCGAAAAACTGTTTTTT. V gene TRBV28 combines with J gene TRBJ1-4, with 8 positions matching TRBD1. The CDR3 sequence is 15 residues long. Germline assignment: CDR1 MDHEN and CDR2 SYDVKM. V gave up 3 bases and J gave up 8 bases; unmatched junction bases: 8. Full variable domain (remainder filled in from reference TRBV28 and TRBJ1-4): DVKVTQSSRYLVKRTGEKVFLECVQDMDHENMFWYRQDPGLGLRLIYFSYDVKMKEKGDIPEGYSVSREKKERFSLILESASTNQTSMYLCASSLRTGLGEKLFFGSGTQLSVL.

CDR3 sequence: CATSSFEKLFF. The DNA for the CDR3 is TGTGCCACCAGCAGCTTTGAAAAACTGTTTTTT. The rearrangement joins TRBV15 to TRBJ1-4; no firm D call. The CDR3 is 11 residues long. Germline values: CDR1 LNHNV, CDR2 YYDKDF (reference sequence). Trimming left V 3 bases short and J 7 bases short, with 3 bases between.

The CDR3: CASSHSTGNTGELFF. DNA for the CDR3: TGTGCCAGCAGTCATTCTACAGGGAACACCGGGGAGCTGTTTTTT. The chain is built from TRBV3-1 (or the pseudogene TRBV3-2) and TRBJ2-2; a weak D match, TRBD1 (5 bases). The germline V gene has CDR1 LGHDT and CDR2 YNNKEL (reference sequence). The length of the CDR3 is 15 residues. V was pared by 6 bases and J by 1 base, with 12 bases between.

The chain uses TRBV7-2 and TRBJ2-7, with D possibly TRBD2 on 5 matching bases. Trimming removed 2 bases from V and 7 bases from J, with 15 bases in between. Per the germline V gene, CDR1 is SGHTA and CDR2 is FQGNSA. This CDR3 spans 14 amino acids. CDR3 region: CASSLRLADAEQYF. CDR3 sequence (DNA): TGTGCCAGCAGCTTAAGGCTAGCAGATGCTGAGCAGTACTTC.

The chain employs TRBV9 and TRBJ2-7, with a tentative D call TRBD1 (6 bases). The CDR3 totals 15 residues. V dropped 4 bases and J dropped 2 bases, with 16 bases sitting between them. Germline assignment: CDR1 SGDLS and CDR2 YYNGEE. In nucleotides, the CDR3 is TGTGCCAGCAGCCTGAGGACAGCGTCCACCTACGAGCAGTACTTC. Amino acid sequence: CASSLRTASTYEQYF.

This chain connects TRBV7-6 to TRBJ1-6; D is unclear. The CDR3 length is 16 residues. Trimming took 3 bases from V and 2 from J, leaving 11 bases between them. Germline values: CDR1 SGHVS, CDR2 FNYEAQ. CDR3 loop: CASSLSVGAYNSPLHF. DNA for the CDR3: TGTGCCAGCAGCTTGAGCGTCGGGGCCTATAATTCACCCCTCCACTTT.

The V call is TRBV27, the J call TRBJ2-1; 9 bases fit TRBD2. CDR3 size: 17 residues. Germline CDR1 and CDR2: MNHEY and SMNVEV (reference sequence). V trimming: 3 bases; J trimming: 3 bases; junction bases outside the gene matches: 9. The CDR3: CASSFIAGGPNYNEQFF. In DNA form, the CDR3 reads TGTGCCAGCAGTTTCATCGCGGGGGGGCCTAACTACAATGAGCAGTTCTTC.

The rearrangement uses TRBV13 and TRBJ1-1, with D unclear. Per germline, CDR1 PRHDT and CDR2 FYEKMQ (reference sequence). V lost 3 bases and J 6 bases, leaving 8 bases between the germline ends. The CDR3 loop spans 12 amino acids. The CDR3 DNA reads TGTGCCAGCAGCTTGGTGGGCGCTGAAGCTTTCTTT. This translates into CASSLVGAEAFF.

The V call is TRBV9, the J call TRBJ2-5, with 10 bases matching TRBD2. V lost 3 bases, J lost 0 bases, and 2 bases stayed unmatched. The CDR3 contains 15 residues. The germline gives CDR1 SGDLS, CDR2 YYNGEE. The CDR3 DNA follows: TGTGCCAGCAGCGGCGGGACTAGCGACCAAGAGACCCAGTACTTC. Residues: CASSGGTSDQETQYF.

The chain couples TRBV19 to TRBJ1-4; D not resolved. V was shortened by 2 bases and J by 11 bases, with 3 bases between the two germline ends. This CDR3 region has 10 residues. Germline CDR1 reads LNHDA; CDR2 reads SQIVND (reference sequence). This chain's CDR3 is CASSIRKLFF. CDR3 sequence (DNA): TGTGCCAGTAGTATACGGAAACTGTTTTTT. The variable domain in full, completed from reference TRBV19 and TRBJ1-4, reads DGGITQSPKYLFRKEGQNVTLSCEQNLNHDAMYWYRQDPGQGLRLIYYSQIVNDFQKGDIAEGYSVSREKKESFPLTVTSAQKNPTAFYLCASSIRKLFFGSGTQLSVL.

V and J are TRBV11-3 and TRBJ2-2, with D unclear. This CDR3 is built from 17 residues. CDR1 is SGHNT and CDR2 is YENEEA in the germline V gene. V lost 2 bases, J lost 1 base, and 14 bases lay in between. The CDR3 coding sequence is TGTGCCAGCAGCTTAAATATGCGTGGGCTGAACACCGGGGAGCTGTTTTTT. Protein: CASSLNMRGLNTGELFF.

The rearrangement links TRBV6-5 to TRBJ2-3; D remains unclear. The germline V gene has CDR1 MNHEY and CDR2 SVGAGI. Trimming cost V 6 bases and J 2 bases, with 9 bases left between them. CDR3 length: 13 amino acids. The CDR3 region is CASRALATDTQYF. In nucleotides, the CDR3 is TGTGCCAGCAGAGCCCTCGCCACAGATACGCAGTATTTT.

DNA for the CDR3: TGTGCCAGCAGCCTCGACACCTACAATGAGCAGTTCTTC. Residues: CASSLDTYNEQFF. This sequence joins TRBV9 and TRBJ2-1; D is ambiguous. Germline CDR1 SGDLS, CDR2 YYNGEE. The V gene lost 4 bases and the J gene lost 2 bases, with 7 bases spanning the gap. The CDR3 covers 13 residues. The full variable domain, with the rest looked up from reference TRBV9 and TRBJ2-1, is DSGVTQTPKHLITATGQRVTLRCSPRSGDLSVYWYQQSLDQGLQFLIQYYNGEERAKGNILERFSAQQFPDLHSELNLSSLELGDSALYFCASSLDTYNEQFFGPGTRLTVL.